The rows below give T cell receptor beta chains drawn from one sample of a study of blood T cell repertoires in COVID-19. TCRdb keeps only in-frame clones here, not all; method: immunoSEQ multiplex PCR. The data hold 20,000 to 25,000 clones, with about 88% observed a single time. The sequenced material came from peripheral blood. All receptors come from a human donor in a cohort sampled during active COVID-19. The donor label of this sample is uncertain. CDR3s include the opening cysteine and the closing phenylalanine or tryptophan. D genes are given only for firm matches. Some rows have no size entry. The others give once, few or many, or a class for an expanded clone.

TRBD2	few	TRBV10-1	TRBJ2-7	TGCGCCAGCAGCCCTAGCGGCTCCTACGAGCAGTACTTC	CASSPSGSYEQYF
TRBD1	-	TRBV18	TRBJ2-1	TGTGCCAGGAGCGGACAGGTAAACAATGAGCAGTTCTTC	CARSGQVNNEQFF
-	-	TRBV10-3	TRBJ2-7	TGTGCCATCAGTGACCGCGGGAACTCCTACGAGCAGTACTTC	CAISDRGNSYEQYF
TRBD1	-	TRBV7-9	TRBJ2-5	TGTGCCAGCAGCAGGAGGGGACAGGGCCAAGAGACCCAGTACTTC	CASSRRGQGQETQYF
-	-	TRBV6-6	TRBJ2-2	TGTGCCAGCAGTTCGACGGGTGTACGTTTCGGGGAGCTGTTTTTT	CASSSTGVRFGELFF
TRBD1	once	TRBV6-5	TRBJ2-2	TGTGCCAGCAGCCGAGGACAGGAGAACACCGGGGAGCTGTTTTTT	CASSRGQENTGELFF
-	once	TRBV6-6	TRBJ1-6	TGTGCCAGCAGTTACGACCCAGGGAGGGGTTCACCCCTCCACTTT	CASSYDPGRGSPLHF
TRBD2	-	TRBV11-3	TRBJ2-2	TGTGCCAGCAGCTTCGGGACTAGCGGGAGAGGGGAGCTGTTTTTT	CASSFGTSGRGELFF
TRBD1	-	TRBV7-9	TRBJ1-2	TGTGCCAGCAGCCCGCAGGGGGTATACACTAACTATGGCTACACCTTC	CASSPQGVYTNYGYTF
-	-	TRBV7-8	TRBJ2-7	TGTGCCAGCAGCTTAAGGTTCCAGGGTGGCGACGAGCAGTACTTC	CASSLRFQGGDEQYF
TRBD2	once	TRBV3-1/TRBV3-2	TRBJ2-7	TGTGCCAGCAGTCCCACTAGCGGGATCGAGCAGTACTTC	CASSPTSGIEQYF
-	-	TRBV6-6	TRBJ1-1	TGTGCCAGCAGTTTAATCACTGAAGCTTTCTTT	CASSLITEAFF
TRBD1	once	TRBV5-1	TRBJ2-7	TGCGCCAGCAGCTTGGTCGGGACAGGGGACGAGCAGTACTTC	CASSLVGTGDEQYF
-	-	TRBV11-3	TRBJ2-7	TGTGCCAGCAGCTTCAGGGCTCGTGAGCAGTACTTC	CASSFRAREQYF
-	-	TRBV19	TRBJ2-2	TGTGCCAGTAGTATTTTACGGGGAAAGAACACCGGGGAGCTGTTTTTT	CASSILRGKNTGELFF
-	-	TRBV30	TRBJ2-7	TGTGCCTGGAGCGGTGGCGGGACCTCCTACGAGCAGTACTTC	CAWSGGGTSYEQYF
-	once	TRBV27	TRBJ2-2	TGTGCCAGCAAACTACGTAGGCAGGGTGTCTCCGGGGAGCTGTTTTTT	CASKLRRQGVSGELFF
-	-	TRBV30	TRBJ1-3	TGTGCCTGGAGTGTAACAGCGGGAAGCGGAAACACCATATATTTT	CAWSVTAGSGNTIYF
-	-	TRBV24-1	TRBJ2-2	TGTGCCACCAGTGATTCGACAGACGGGACCGGGGAGCTGTTTTTT	CATSDSTDGTGELFF
-	-	TRBV29-1	TRBJ1-3	TGCAGCGTTGAAGATGGATTCACTACAAACACCATATATTTT	CSVEDGFTTNTIYF
TRBD1	-	TRBV7-2	TRBJ1-5	TGTGCCAGCAGCCCCCGTACAGGGGGCTCTCAGCCCCAGCATTTT	CASSPRTGGSQPQHF
TRBD2	-	TRBV7-9	TRBJ2-7	TGTGCCAGCAGCTTACCACCGGGACTAGCGGGAGGGCCCTACGAGCAGTACTTC	CASSLPPGLAGGPYEQYF
-	-	TRBV19	TRBJ2-5	TGTGCCAGTAGTATAAGGGCGCAGGGAGGAGAGACCCAGTACTTC	CASSIRAQGGETQYF
TRBD2	-	TRBV5-1	TRBJ2-1	TGCGCCAGCAGCTCCCTTAGCGGGACCTACAATGAGCAGTTCTTC	CASSSLSGTYNEQFF
TRBD2	-	TRBV30	TRBJ2-1	TGTGCCTGGAGGGTGGGCGGGAGAATGTTCGGTGAGCAGTTCTTC	CAWRVGGRMFGEQFF
-	-	TRBV7-8	TRBJ2-3	TGTGCCAGCAGCTTAATCACAGGGAGGGGGGCAGATACGCAGTATTTT	CASSLITGRGADTQYF
-	few	TRBV7-9	TRBJ2-3	TGTGCCAGCAGTTCGGGTGCGGATACGCAGTATTTT	CASSSGADTQYF
TRBD1	once	TRBV7-9	TRBJ2-7	TGTGCCAGCAGCTTCGGGACAGGGGAGGGCGAGCAGTACTTC	CASSFGTGEGEQYF
-	-	TRBV5-1	TRBJ1-1	TGCGCCAGCAGCTTGCAGGGCCGGAACACTGAAGCTTTCTTT	CASSLQGRNTEAFF
-	-	TRBV7-6	TRBJ2-1	TGTGCCAGCAGCTTAACAGGAAATGAGCAGTTCTTC	CASSLTGNEQFF
-	-	TRBV2	TRBJ1-1	TGTGCCAGCAGTGTTGGGGGCGACACTGAAGCTTTCTTT	CASSVGGDTEAFF
-	-	TRBV3-1/TRBV3-2	TRBJ2-7	TGTGCCAGCAGCCTCGGAGGAGGGGACGAGCAGTACTTC	CASSLGGGDEQYF
TRBD1	-	TRBV5-4	TRBJ1-4	TGTGCCAGCAGCTTGTGGGAAGGACAGGGGGCAGCTAATGAAAAACTGTTTTTT	CASSLWEGQGAANEKLFF
-	-	TRBV18	TRBJ1-4	TGTGCCAGCTCCCTGGGAGTGTCAGCAACTAATGAAAAACTGTTTTTT	CASSLGVSATNEKLFF
TRBD2	once	TRBV2	TRBJ2-7	TGTGCCAGCAGTGAGGCGGGACTAGCGGGACTACCCTACGAGCAGTACTTC	CASSEAGLAGLPYEQYF
TRBD2	few	TRBV4-2	TRBJ2-1	TGTGCCAGCAGCCAAGACCGGACTAGCGGCAATGAGCAGTTCTTC	CASSQDRTSGNEQFF
-	-	TRBV19	TRBJ2-1	TGTGCCAGTAGAAACCGGGACTTCAACAATGAGCAGTTCTTC	CASRNRDFNNEQFF
-	-	TRBV19	TRBJ2-2	TGTGCCAGTAGTTCTCGGGGGGCGCGTATCACCGGGGAGCTGTTTTTT	CASSSRGARITGELFF
-	-	TRBV6-5	TRBJ2-1	TGTGCCAGCAAGCCGGGACTGCCCTACAATGAGCAGTTCTTC	CASKPGLPYNEQFF
TRBD2	-	TRBV7-9	TRBJ2-1	TGTGCCAGCAGCCTTGGAGCGGGAGCCCTTTACCTCTACAATGAGCAGTTCTTC	CASSLGAGALYLYNEQFF
-	-	TRBV18	TRBJ1-1	TGTGCCAGCTCACCCGGGGGGCGCGGGAACACTGAAGCTTTCTTT	CASSPGGRGNTEAFF
-	-	TRBV5-4	TRBJ1-1	TGTGCCAGCAGCTTGGCCGGGGAAGGAGGGGTCTTT	CASSLAGEGGVF
TRBD1	-	TRBV25-1	TRBJ2-7	TGTGCCACCTTTGGGACAGGGCCCTACGAGCAGTACTTC	CATFGTGPYEQYF
TRBD2	-	TRBV7-2	TRBJ2-3	TGTGCCAGCAGCTTAGGATTAGCGGGAGTGGTAGATACGCAGTATTTT	CASSLGLAGVVDTQYF
-	-	TRBV5-4	TRBJ2-1	TGTGCCAGCAGCACCGGAGGGCCCGGGACCTACAATGAGCAGTTCTTC	CASSTGGPGTYNEQFF
TRBD2	-	TRBV18	TRBJ2-7	TGTGCCAGCTCCCCCGGGACTAGCGGGGAGGGGGAGCAGTACTTC	CASSPGTSGEGEQYF
-	-	TRBV28	TRBJ2-3	TGTGCCAGCAGTACTCCCGCTAGCACAGATACGCAGTATTTT	CASSTPASTDTQYF
TRBD2	-	TRBV5-5	TRBJ2-1	TGTGCCAGCAGCTTGGGGGGCGGGAGTGGCTACAATGAGCAGTTCTTC	CASSLGGGSGYNEQFF
-	-	TRBV7-3	TRBJ2-6	TGTGCCAGCAGCTTGGACAGCAGCTCTGGGGCCAACGTCCTGACTTTC	CASSLDSSSGANVLTF
-	once	TRBV2	TRBJ2-2	TGTGCCAGCAGTGAATTGCCCGGAGGGACCGGGGAGCTGTTTTTT	CASSELPGGTGELFF
TRBD1	-	TRBV6-2/TRBV6-3	TRBJ2-1	TGTGCCAGCAGTCAGGGGGCGCCGTCCGCCAATGAGCAGTTCTTC	CASSQGAPSANEQFF
-	-	TRBV9	TRBJ1-6	TGTGCCAGCAGTGAGACTGGGAGCAATTCACCCCTCCACTTT	CASSETGSNSPLHF
-	-	TRBV6-1	TRBJ1-1	TGTGCCAGCAGTGAACAGGGCGGTTTGAACACTGAAGCTTTCTTT	CASSEQGGLNTEAFF
-	-	TRBV21-1	TRBJ2-5	TGTGCCAGCAGCAAGGGGGAGCGGGAGTTGGCCGAGACCCAGTACTTC	CASSKGERELAETQYF